This T cell receptor beta chain was recorded in a study of blood T cell repertoires in COVID-19. On the study more broadly: T cells, B-cell-depleted T cells, or PBMCs supplied cDNA or gDNA.

How the authors handled the data: Amplification of reference gene primers was used by the study to estimate nucleated cell counts. Repertoires were generated with immunoSEQ multiplex PCR, while TCRdb's copy carries only in-frame clones and drops some. That table gives V, J and clone size, and the DNA gave D and trimming. The table has under 60,000 clones, about 92% seen once. Deletions cut 5 bases from V and 7 bases from J, with 17 bases between. Germline assignment: CDR1 SGHVS and CDR2 FQNEAQ. CDR3 length: 15 amino acids. The TCR comes from a human donor in a cohort sampled during active COVID-19. The sample consisted of peripheral blood. The genes are TRBV7-8 and TRBJ1-4; a weak D match, TRBD1 (6 bases). The CDR3, as DNA: TGTGCCAGCAGCCCCAGACAGGCTCGGGGTGAAAAACTGTTTTTT. Translated, it gives CASSPRQARGEKLFF.